These 18 T cell receptor beta chains were all obtained from the same sample, sequenced in a study of blood T cell repertoires in COVID-19. Sequencing was performed with immunoSEQ multiplex PCR; in TCRdb, only in-frame clones are kept and a portion is missing. The sample records more than 200,000 clones, roughly 83% being singletons. Sequences were obtained from peripheral blood. These receptors all come from a man aged 35 to 55 with acute or convalescent COVID-19.

The rearrangement uses TRBV6-5 and TRBJ1-5, with 8 bases matching TRBD1. CDR1 and CDR2 from the germline V gene are MNHEY and SVGAGI. The CDR3 has 13 amino acids. V dropped 10 bases and J dropped 4; count of bases not matched to a gene: 6. CDR3 nucleotides: TGTGCCACCGTGGGACAGGCGAATCAGCCCCAGCATTTT. Amino acid sequence: CATVGQANQPQHF.

This chain joins TRBV6-5 and TRBJ1-1; D is possibly TRBD1 (6 bases). CDR3 length: 12 amino acids. Trimming shortened V by 5 bases and J by 6 bases, and 10 bases separated the two germline ends. Germline-derived CDR1 and CDR2 are MNHEY and SVGAGI. The CDR3 sequence: CASSRGQSEAFF. The DNA for the CDR3 is TGTGCCAGCAGTCGCGGACAGTCTGAAGCTTTCTTT.

The chain combines TRBV5-1 with TRBJ2-1; 12 nucleotides match TRBD2. The junction had 8 bases not matched to a gene; V was cut back by 2 bases and J by 5 bases. The CDR3 contains 17 residues. From germline, CDR1 is SGHRS and CDR2 YFSETQ. CDR3 DNA: TGCGCCAGCAGCTTACACGGATGGACTAGCGGGGACAATGAGCAGTTCTTC. It specifies CASSLHGWTSGDNEQFF.

This clone is a singleton in its sample. V gene TRBV7-8 combines with J gene TRBJ2-2; D is uncertain. CDR1 and CDR2 from the germline V gene are SGHVS and FQNEAQ. The V gene lost 5 bases and the J gene lost 7 bases, with 5 bases spanning the gap. This CDR3 has 11 amino acids. The CDR3 protein is CASSRYGELFF. CDR3 nucleotide sequence: TGTGCCAGCAGCCGATACGGGGAGCTGTTTTTT.

This chain links TRBV7-9 with TRBJ2-7; 7 positions agree with TRBD1. Trimming cost V 3 bases and J 2 bases; bases outside gene matches: 4. Germline CDR1 and CDR2: SEHNR and FQNEAQ (reference sequence). The CDR3 length is 14 residues. CDR3 bases: TGTGCCAGCAGCTTGACAGGGAATACCTACGAGCAGTACTTC. It translates to CASSLTGNTYEQYF.

This chain uses TRBV9 with TRBJ1-3; D is undetermined. Germline V CDR1 and CDR2: SGDLS, YYNGEE. The length of the CDR3 is 15 residues. V was trimmed by 3 bases and J by 3 bases, leaving 13 bases between them. CDR3 loop: CASSASAGFGNTIYF. CDR3 nucleotide sequence: TGTGCCAGCAGCGCCTCTGCGGGATTTGGAAACACCATATATTTT.

This clone was detected only once. The DNA for the CDR3 is TGCGCCAGCAACCCCCTGGACAGTTCCTACGAGCAGTACTTC. It specifies CASNPLDSSYEQYF. The rearrangement uses TRBV5-1 and TRBJ2-7; D might be TRBD1 (6 bases). CDR1 is SGHRS, CDR2 YFSETQ, per germline. Trimming pared 6 bases from V and 1 base from J, leaving 14 bases between. This CDR3 contains 14 residues.

The CDR3 reads CASSQTSGSGYEQYF. The CDR3 DNA reads as TGTGCCAGCAGCCAAACATCCGGATCAGGATACGAGCAGTACTTC. The chain joins TRBV4-2 to TRBJ2-7; D ambiguous. V was shortened by 2 bases and J by 4 bases, with 15 bases between the two germline ends. CDR1 is LGHNA and CDR2 is YNFKEQ in the germline V gene. The CDR3 spans 15 residues.

The chain joins TRBV6-5 to TRBJ1-4; D possibly corresponds to TRBD1 (5 bases). The ends were cut back, 3 bases at V and 7 bases at J, with 15 bases in the middle. Germline loops: CDR1 MNHEY, CDR2 SVGAGI. The CDR3 is 15 residues long. This CDR3 reads CASSYTRDFGEKLFF. CDR3 bases: TGTGCCAGCAGTTATACGAGGGACTTTGGTGAAAAACTGTTTTTT.

Comments on this clone: Other DNA sequences in the sample encode the same CDR3. V is TRBV5-1 and J is TRBJ2-7; 8 nucleotides line up with TRBD2. This CDR3 is 14 amino acids long. The germline CDR1 and CDR2 sequences are SGHRS and YFSETQ. The V gene end was trimmed by 1 base and the J gene end by 0 bases; junction bases not matched to a gene: 0. The CDR3 DNA follows: TGCGCCAGCAGCTTGACTAGCGGCTCCTACGAGCAGTACTTC. Its protein product is CASSLTSGSYEQYF.

Many counts were recorded for this clone. V and J are TRBV2 and TRBJ2-1; TRBD2 matches at 7 bases. CDR3 length: 14 amino acids. Germline V gives CDR1 SNHLY, CDR2 FYNNEI. Unmatched junction bases numbered 4, after V lost 7 bases and J lost 1 base. CDR3 residues: CASKGGSSYNEQFF. The CDR3 DNA follows: TGTGCCAGCAAGGGCGGGAGTTCCTACAATGAGCAGTTCTTC.

The chain couples TRBV18 to TRBJ1-1; possible D gene TRBD1, 5 bases. There are 16 residues in the CDR3. Germline V gene lookup returns CDR1 KGHSH and CDR2 LQKENI. The V end lost 4 bases, the J end lost 1 base, and 16 bases lay between the germline ends. The CDR3 DNA reads as TGTGCCAGCTCACACCCTCTCACAGGACAGAACACTGAAGCTTTCTTT. Its translation: CASSHPLTGQNTEAFF.

With regard to this clone: The same CDR3 can be traced to other DNA sequences in this sample. This rearrangement joins TRBV19 to TRBJ1-3; D remains ambiguous. V lost 3 bases, J lost 0 bases, and 6 bases lay in between. The CDR3 is made up of 14 amino acids. The germline gives CDR1 LNHDA, CDR2 SQIVND (reference sequence). The CDR3 reads CASSMGGSGNTIYF. The DNA for the CDR3 is TGTGCCAGTAGTATGGGAGGCTCTGGAAACACCATATATTTT.

This chain joins TRBV6-5 and TRBJ1-1; a possible D gene is TRBD1 (6 bases). Germline V gene data show CDR1 as MNHEY and CDR2 as SVGAGI. The CDR3 covers 14 residues. Between the trimmed V and J ends, which lost 3 bases and 3 bases, there was a span of 11 bases. CDR3 coding DNA: TGTGCCAGCAGTTATACCCCAGGGGACACTGAAGCTTTCTTT. It yields the protein CASSYTPGDTEAFF.

CDR3 amino acids: CASSVATGGEHTGELFF. For the CDR3, the DNA is TGTGCCAGCAGCGTAGCTACAGGGGGAGAACACACCGGGGAGCTGTTTTTT. This chain connects TRBV9 to TRBJ2-2, with TRBD1 matching over 8 bases. Trimming at V came to 0 bases and at J to 3 bases, leaving 7 bases not matched to a gene. The CDR3 length is 17 residues. The V gene's germline CDR1 is SGDLS and CDR2 YYNGEE.

V usage is TRBV19 and J usage is TRBJ2-2; 11 bases are shared with TRBD1. CDR1 LNHDA and CDR2 SQIVND come from the germline V gene (reference sequence). The CDR3 length is 16 residues. Losses at the gene ends were 4 bases for V and 7 bases for J; bases not matched to a gene: 8. The CDR3 protein is CASSRPGTGGIGELFF. CDR3 bases: TGTGCCAGTAGTAGACCCGGGACAGGGGGAATCGGGGAGCTGTTTTTT.

This clone has just a few counts. The chain is built from TRBV6-5 and TRBJ2-1; D is possibly TRBD2 (5 bases). Germline values: CDR1 MNHEY, CDR2 SVGAGI. The CDR3 covers 15 residues. V lost 7 bases, J lost 8 bases, and 21 bases lay in between. In DNA form, the CDR3 reads TGTGCCAGCAACCAAGGGCCTAGCCCGTGGGATGAGCAGTTCTTC. Translating gives CASNQGPSPWDEQFF.

The J gene is TRBJ1-1, the V gene TRBV19; possibly TRBD1 for D (5 bases). The germline CDR1 and CDR2 sequences are LNHDA and SQIVND (reference sequence). This CDR3 comprises 16 residues. The V and J ends lost 6 bases and 0 bases respectively, with 17 bases between them. The CDR3, as DNA: TGTGCCAGTAGCGATTTCGCCAGGGAAGTGAACACTGAAGCTTTCTTT. Translation: CASSDFAREVNTEAFF.